These 8 T cell receptor beta chains originate from one sample sequenced in a study of Ad26.COV2.S vaccination and SARS-CoV-2 variants (dated by TCRdb to the early 2020s). Libraries were constructed by the immunoSEQ multiplex PCR assay. In TCRdb, the immuneACCESS table is reduced to in-frame sequences with V and J assigned. These tables do not hold every clone; where another copy was compared, an unresolved V gene accounts for under half, and the others remain unexplained. The sample contains around 370,000 clones, just over 90% of them found a single time. 3.9% of the sample is in the top ten clones. In light of the paper, this sample's time point label describes: individuals recovered from natural SARS-CoV-2 infection. Sample: peripheral blood, taken after recovery from COVID-19. These receptors all come from a human donor who had recovered from COVID-19.

CDR3 DNA: TGTGCCAGCAGCTTGGAAGAGGTCGGGGGTTACAATCAGCCCCAGCATTTT. Its translation is CASSLEEVGGYNQPQHF. V usage is TRBV5-5 and J usage is TRBJ1-5, with D possibly matching TRBD1 (5 bases). Trimming took 0 bases from V and 3 from J, leaving 16 bases between them. Germline values: CDR1 SGHKS, CDR2 YYEKEE (reference sequence). The CDR3 is 17 amino acids.

This chain connects TRBV5-6 to TRBJ1-6; D is ambiguous. This CDR3 region has 15 residues. Germline CDR1 is SGHDT and CDR2 is YYEEEE. Trimming pared 4 bases from V and 7 bases from J, leaving 15 bases between. The CDR3 here is CASSGSTGKNSPLHF. The CDR3 DNA reads TGTGCCAGCAGCGGCTCTACGGGGAAAAATTCACCCCTCCACTTT.

The chain recombines TRBV14 with TRBJ2-1; 9 bases are shared with TRBD2. The V gene's germline CDR1 is SGHDN and CDR2 FVKESK. V lost 5 bases and J lost 7; bases outside the gene matches: 12. CDR3 size: 16 residues. The CDR3 DNA is TGTGCCAGCAGCGTAATTGGCGGGGGGGCGAAGAATGAGCAGTTCTTC. Protein product: CASSVIGGGAKNEQFF.

The chain carries TRBV9 and TRBJ2-7; D call uncertain. CDR3 size: 14 residues. Germline V gives CDR1 SGDLS, CDR2 YYNGEE. V lost 0 bases, J lost 3 bases, and 10 bases lay in between. CDR3 sequence: CASSVAAHDYEQYF. CDR3 DNA sequence: TGTGCCAGCAGCGTAGCGGCCCACGACTACGAGCAGTACTTC. The whole variable domain, filled in from reference TRBV9 and TRBJ2-7, reads DSGVTQTPKHLITATGQRVTLRCSPRSGDLSVYWYQQSLDQGLQFLIQYYNGEERAKGNILERFSAQQFPDLHSELNLSSLELGDSALYFCASSVAAHDYEQYFGPGTRLTVT.

This chain joins TRBV5-4 and TRBJ1-5; possibly TRBD1 for D (5 bases). This CDR3 is 14 amino acids long. The germline V gene has CDR1 SGHNT and CDR2 YYREEE (reference sequence). Trimming cost V 4 bases and J 2 bases, with 10 bases left between them. Here the CDR3 reads CASSPGVGNQPQHF. CDR3 DNA sequence: TGTGCCAGCAGCCCGGGGGTCGGCAATCAGCCCCAGCATTTT.

The rearrangement uses TRBV5-4 and TRBJ1-1; a possible D gene is TRBD1 (5 bases). Germline V gene lookup returns CDR1 SGHNT and CDR2 YYREEE (reference sequence). Trimming removed 0 bases at V and 1 base at J, with 10 bases between. The CDR3 consists of 15 residues. The CDR3 DNA reads TGTGCCAGCAGCTTGGATGTCCAGGGGAACACTGAAGCTTTCTTT. Translated, it gives CASSLDVQGNTEAFF.

Only one count was recorded for this clone. The V gene is TRBV12-5, the J gene TRBJ2-5, with 8 positions matching TRBD1. The V and J ends lost 6 bases and 4 bases, in that order; junction bases with no gene match: 4. The CDR3 runs 13 residues. Germline values: CDR1 LGHNT, CDR2 FRNRAP. Written as DNA, the CDR3 is TGTGCTAGTGGCCAGGGGGCTCGAGAGACCCAGTACTTC. Its translation is CASGQGARETQYF.

The chain recombines TRBV7-9 with TRBJ2-1, with TRBD1 matching over 9 bases. The CDR3 is made up of 19 amino acids. V was clipped by 1 base and J by 3 bases; unmatched bases: 13. The germline V gene encodes CDR1 SEHNR and CDR2 FQNEAQ (reference sequence). CDR3 region: CASSLGSTFGTGYYNEQFF. CDR3 bases: TGTGCCAGCAGCTTAGGGTCGACCTTTGGGACAGGGTACTACAATGAGCAGTTCTTC. Full variable domain (outside the CDR3, taken from reference TRBV7-9 and TRBJ2-1): DTGVSQNPRHKITKRGQNVTFRCDPISEHNRLYWYRQTLGQGPEFLTYFQNEAQLEKSRLLSDRFSAERPKGSFSTLEIQRTEQGDSAMYLCASSLGSTFGTGYYNEQFFGPGTRLTVL.